Presented here are 14 T cell receptor beta chains from one specimen sequenced in a study of T cells in Graves' hyperthyroidism and ophthalmopathy. Using RNA transcripts as the source, TCR beta CDR3 regions were amplified. Carried out on the TCR CDR3, a first-round RT-PCR used the HTBI primer set. TCRdb processed the multiplex PCR reads anew with MiXCR; each CDR3 protein has one entry. Here the sample spans fewer than 700,000 distinct CDR3 sequences, roughly 15% being singletons. Sequencing was carried out using blood. These receptors all come from a woman aged 25 to 39 with Graves' hyperthyroidism.

This clonotype was counted at least ten times. The J gene is TRBJ2-3, the V gene TRBV11-1; D ambiguous. V lost 8 bases and J lost 5, with 5 bases in between. CDR3 size: 10 residues. Germline assignment: CDR1 SGHAT and CDR2 FQDESV (reference sequence). The CDR3 here is CASGLDTQYF. DNA for the CDR3: TGTGCCAGCGGGTTAGATACGCAGTATTTT.

This clonotype occurred many times. The chain is built from TRBV12-3 or TRBV12-4 and TRBJ2-1, with 10 bases lining up with TRBD2. CDR3 length: 15 residues. The trim removed 2 bases at V and 11 bases at J, leaving 9 bases unmatched. The CDR3 protein is CASSLWGGLADQQFF. The CDR3 bases are TGTGCCAGCAGTTTATGGGGAGGACTAGCGGACCAGCAGTTCTTC.

The rearrangement joins TRBV2 to TRBJ2-7; 9 bases map to TRBD1. V lost 5 bases and J lost 1; bases outside the gene matches: 9. The V gene's germline CDR1 is SNHLY and CDR2 FYNNEI. The CDR3 consists of 16 residues. The CDR3, as DNA: TGTGCCAGCAGTCAACAGGGGGCGCGTTTTTCCTACGAGCAGTACTTC. It specifies CASSQQGARFSYEQYF.

This clonotype was counted ten times or more. J is TRBJ2-3 and V is TRBV5-8; 7 bases are shared with TRBD2. V lost 5 bases and J lost 5; bases outside the gene matches: 17. Germline V gene data show CDR1 as SGHTS and CDR2 as YDEGEE. The CDR3 is 17 amino acids. This CDR3 reads CASRPYGREVAQDTQYF. The DNA for the CDR3 is TGTGCCAGCAGGCCCTATGGGAGGGAAGTGGCACAAGATACGCAGTATTTT.

This clonotype appeared a few times. The J gene is TRBJ2-7, the V gene TRBV7-9; 14 bases map to TRBD2. CDR1 and CDR2 (germline): SEHNR, FQNEAQ (reference sequence). V lost 3 bases, J lost 5 bases, and 3 bases stayed unmatched. The CDR3 is made up of 15 amino acids. This CDR3 is CASSFGTSGSNEQYF. Here the CDR3 DNA reads TGTGCCAGCAGCTTCGGGACTAGCGGGAGCAACGAGCAGTACTTC.

The chain carries TRBV18 and TRBJ1-6; a possible D gene is TRBD1 (5 bases). The CDR3 runs to 14 residues. Trimming removed 3 bases from V and 7 bases from J, with 10 bases in between. Germline-derived CDR1 and CDR2 are KGHSH and LQKENI. CDR3 protein: CASSPSRGNSPLHF. As DNA, the CDR3 is TGTGCCAGCTCACCCTCGAGGGGAAATTCACCCCTCCACTTT. The variable domain in full, completed from reference TRBV18 and TRBJ1-6, reads NAGVMQNPRHLVRRRGQEARLRCSPMKGHSHVYWYRQLPEEGLKFMVYLQKENIIDESGMPKERFSAEFPKEGPSILRIQQVVRGDSAAYFCASSPSRGNSPLHFGNGTRLTVT.

This clonotype was counted ten times or more. This chain joins TRBV6-1 and TRBJ1-1, with D uncertain. The CDR3 is 13 residues long. V lost 7 bases and J lost 5, with 14 bases in between. The germline CDR1 and CDR2 sequences are MNHNS and SASEGT. The CDR3 nucleotides read TGTGCCAGCATGGGGTCACGGGATACTGAAGCTTTCTTT. Translation: CASMGSRDTEAFF.

This clonotype has just one count. This rearrangement joins TRBV15 to TRBJ1-4; no definite D call. V lost 1 base to trimming and J lost 5 bases, with 5 bases between them. The CDR3 contains 13 residues. Germline CDR1 is LNHNV and CDR2 is YYDKDF (reference sequence). The CDR3 sequence: CATSRVRNEKLFF. CDR3 bases: TGTGCCACCAGCAGAGTCAGGAATGAAAAACTGTTTTTT.

This sequence joins TRBV4-1 and TRBJ2-5, with 8 bases fitting TRBD2. Germline V gene data show CDR1 as MGHRA and CDR2 as YSYEKL. After removal of 5 bases from V and 1 base from J, the junction contained 9 bases not matched to a gene. The CDR3 has 16 residues. CDR3: CASSSIAGRPQETQYF. The CDR3 DNA sequence: TGCGCCAGCAGCTCAATAGCGGGAAGACCCCAAGAGACCCAGTACTTC.

This clonotype was picked up a small number of times. The chain carries TRBV18 and TRBJ1-3; 9 bases fit TRBD1. CDR1 and CDR2 from the germline V gene are KGHSH and LQKENI. The CDR3 runs 16 residues. Trimming at V came to 6 bases and at J to 0 bases, leaving 6 bases not matched to a gene. The chain's CDR3 is CASSTGGAGSGNTIYF. CDR3 sequence (DNA): TGTGCCAGCTCCACAGGGGGCGCCGGCTCTGGAAACACCATATATTTT.

The CDR3 DNA follows: TGTGCCAGCAGCTCCGGACAGGGCCATAGATCTACTCCCTACGAGCAGTACTTC. This translates into CASSSGQGHRSTPYEQYF. The chain has TRBV11-1 and TRBJ2-7, with TRBD1 matching 8 bases. Germline assignment: CDR1 SGHAT and CDR2 FQDESV (reference sequence). The ends lost 4 bases at V and 2 bases at J; junction bases unmatched: 16. The CDR3 is 18 amino acids.

The chain uses TRBV29-1 and TRBJ2-7, with D possibly TRBD1 on 5 matching bases. The V gene lost 7 bases and the J gene lost 6 bases, with 19 bases spanning the gap. Germline V gene data show CDR1 as SQVTM and CDR2 as ANQGSEA. The CDR3 has 13 residues. Here the CDR3 reads CSASIATDSEQYF. In DNA form, the CDR3 reads TGCAGCGCCTCCATTGCGACCGACAGCGAGCAGTACTTC.

In nucleotides, the CDR3 is TGTGCCAGCAGTTCGGTTGGGGGGAATGAGCAGTTCTTC. Protein product: CASSSVGGNEQFF. The chain couples TRBV6-9 to TRBJ2-1; D perhaps matches TRBD2 (6 bases). Germline values: CDR1 MNHGY, CDR2 SVAAGI. The CDR3 runs to 13 residues. Trimming pared 4 bases from V and 7 bases from J, leaving 11 bases between.

This clonotype was detected ten times or more. J is TRBJ2-7 and V is TRBV27; tentative D call: TRBD2 (6 bases). This CDR3 has 14 amino acids. The germline CDR1 and CDR2 sequences are MNHEY and SMNVEV (reference sequence). Between the trimmed V and J ends, which lost 4 bases and 4 bases, there was a span of 14 bases. CDR3: CASSYQRDFYEQYF. Written as DNA, the CDR3 is TGTGCCAGCAGTTACCAACGGGACTTTTACGAGCAGTACTTC.